One and the same sample provided the 20 T cell receptor beta chains below, sequenced in a study of response to subunit inactivated influenza vaccine. TCRdb recomputed calls from the RT-PCR reads with MiXCR, one row per CDR3 protein. The table has about 700,000 distinct CDR3 sequences, over 11% seen once. Sample: PBMCs from blood, taken 14 days before vaccination. These receptors originate from a man in his fifties who received an inactivated influenza vaccine.

This clonotype was picked up a small number of times. The CDR3 DNA follows: TGCAGTGCTAACCAGGGGCAAGAGACCCAGTACTTC. This translates into CSANQGQETQYF. The chain links TRBV20-1 to TRBJ2-5; a weak D match, TRBD1 (6 bases). Germline-derived CDR1 and CDR2 are DFQATT and SNEGSKA (reference sequence). The germline V and J ends were trimmed by 4 bases and 2 bases, with 8 bases remaining between them. CDR3 length: 12 amino acids.

This clonotype was found a few times. The gene calls are TRBV7-2 and TRBJ2-4, with D maybe TRBD1 (5 bases). This CDR3 is built from 16 residues. The V gene's germline CDR1 is SGHTA and CDR2 FQGNSA. V was cut by 1 base and J by 0 bases, with 10 bases left in between. The CDR3 loop is CASSLEGRVAKNIQYF. In DNA, the CDR3 is TGTGCCAGCAGCTTAGAGGGCAGGGTAGCCAAAAACATTCAGTACTTC.

This clonotype came up a few times. The chain employs TRBV18 and TRBJ2-3, with TRBD2 as a possible D gene (5 bases). CDR3 length: 16 amino acids. Per the germline V gene, CDR1 is KGHSH and CDR2 is LQKENI. V dropped 2 bases and J dropped 1 base, with 13 bases sitting between them. The CDR3 is CASSPERASRTDTQYF. CDR3 DNA sequence: TGTGCCAGCTCACCAGAGAGGGCCTCACGCACAGATACGCAGTATTTT.

This clonotype was counted many times. This chain uses TRBV15 with TRBJ2-7, with TRBD1 identical over 9 bases. Germline CDR1 and CDR2: LNHNV and YYDKDF (reference sequence). The CDR3 runs 14 residues. V gave up 4 bases and J gave up 2 bases; unmatched junction bases: 3. The CDR3 nucleotides read TGTGCCACCAGCAACAGACAGGGGGCCTACGAGCAGTACTTC. As protein: CATSNRQGAYEQYF. Filled out from reference TRBV15 and TRBJ2-7, the complete variable domain reads DAMVIQNPRYQVTQFGKPVTLSCSQTLNHNVMYWYQQKSSQAPKLLFHYYDKDFNNEADTPDNFQSRRPNTSFCFLDIRSPGLGDTAMYLCATSNRQGAYEQYFGPGTRLTVT.

This clonotype was counted between two and nine times. This chain connects TRBV18 to TRBJ2-7; D is undetermined. Trimming removed 6 bases at V and 4 bases at J, with 22 bases between. This CDR3 has 16 residues. Per the germline V gene, CDR1 is KGHSH and CDR2 is LQKENI. The CDR3 coding sequence is TGTGCCAGCTCCCGCGACGGAGCCTCCCCCTTTTACGAGCAGTACTTC. It yields the protein CASSRDGASPFYEQYF.

This chain connects TRBV3-1 to TRBJ1-4, with D possibly TRBD1 on 6 matching bases. CDR1 LGHDT and CDR2 YNNKEL come from the germline V gene (reference sequence). This CDR3 spans 15 amino acids. V was clipped by 0 bases and J by 8 bases, with 13 bases between them. DNA of the CDR3: TGTGCCAGCAGCCAAGAGCAGGGGCGCGGAGAAAAACTGTTTTTT. Translation gives CASSQEQGRGEKLFF.

This clonotype was detected a few times. The chain combines TRBV2 with TRBJ1-2; 7 nucleotides align to TRBD1. The germline V gene encodes CDR1 SNHLY and CDR2 FYNNEI. The ends lost 9 bases at V and 8 bases at J; junction bases unmatched: 9. The CDR3 spans 12 residues. CDR3 residues: CARKEGAQGYTF. The CDR3 nucleotides are TGTGCCAGGAAGGAGGGGGCGCAGGGCTACACCTTC.

The table lists this clonotype with many counts. CDR3 sequence: CASSQAAGPAEAFF. Here the CDR3 DNA reads TGTGCCAGCAGCCAAGCCGCGGGACCGGCTGAAGCTTTCTTT. This chain connects TRBV4-2 to TRBJ1-1, with D possibly being TRBD1 (5 bases). Trimming left V 1 base short and J 6 bases short, with 12 bases between. Germline CDR1 is LGHNA and CDR2 is YNFKEQ. The CDR3 spans 14 residues.

The chain has TRBV2 and TRBJ2-7; 7 positions agree with TRBD1. Germline V gene lookup returns CDR1 SNHLY and CDR2 FYNNEI. The V and J ends lost 7 bases and 6 bases, in that order; junction bases with no gene match: 15. The CDR3 consists of 15 residues. CDR3 residues: CASTNFRDSIGEQYF. CDR3 coding DNA: TGTGCCAGCACTAACTTCCGGGACAGTATTGGCGAGCAGTACTTC.

The chain carries TRBV19 and TRBJ1-5; TRBD1 might be the D (6 bases). V lost 10 bases, J lost 3 bases, and 19 bases lay in between. This CDR3 is built from 15 residues. Germline V lookup: CDR1 LNHDA, CDR2 SQIVND (reference sequence). For the CDR3, the DNA is TGTGCCACCAGTAGCGCAACAGGGATCAATCAGCCCCAGCATTTT. Translating gives CATSSATGINQPQHF.

The V call is TRBV4-3, the J call TRBJ2-2; possibly TRBD1 for D (5 bases). Trimming took 2 bases from V and 6 from J, leaving 10 bases between them. The CDR3 consists of 14 residues. The germline V gene has CDR1 LGHNA and CDR2 YSLEER. CDR3 coding DNA: TGCGCCAGCAGCCAATCCCAGGGTCCCGGGGAGCTGTTTTTT. The encoded protein is CASSQSQGPGELFF.

The V gene is TRBV6-1, the J gene TRBJ1-2; 8 bases fit TRBD1. J was trimmed by 4 bases and V by 8 bases; bases with no gene match: 6. The CDR3 is 13 amino acids. CDR1 is MNHNS and CDR2 is SASEGT in the germline V gene. The CDR3 nucleotides read TGTGCCAGCTTCGGGACAGGCCGCTATGGCTACACCTTC. Its protein is CASFGTGRYGYTF.

Ten or more counts support this clonotype. This chain joins TRBV12-3 or TRBV12-4 and TRBJ2-1; D unresolved. V lost 1 base to trimming and J lost 6 bases, with 7 bases between them. CDR3 length: 13 amino acids. CDR3 protein: CASSLDYGNEQFF. CDR3 sequence (DNA): TGTGCCAGCAGTTTAGACTACGGCAATGAGCAGTTCTTC.

This chain uses TRBV5-6 with TRBJ1-2, with 7 bases lining up with TRBD1. This CDR3 has 15 amino acids. Trimming removed 4 bases from V and 0 bases from J; junction bases left unmatched: 6. Germline CDR1 and CDR2: SGHDT and YYEEEE. In DNA form, the CDR3 reads TGTGCCAGCAGCCCACAGGGGCGAGCTAACTATGGCTACACCTTC. Encoded protein: CASSPQGRANYGYTF.

The chain couples TRBV2 to TRBJ2-6; 7 nucleotides agree with TRBD1. Per germline, CDR1 SNHLY and CDR2 FYNNEI. The V segment lost 8 bases and the J segment 0 bases; nucleotides outside the gene matches: 7. The CDR3 spans 16 residues. CDR3 nucleotide sequence: TGTGCCAGCCTTGGACAGGACGCCTCTGGGGCCAACGTCCTGACTTTC. Residues: CASLGQDASGANVLTF.

The sample holds many counts of this clonotype. The gene calls are TRBV29-1 and TRBJ2-1; no definite D call. The CDR3 loop spans 14 amino acids. Looked up from germline, CDR1 is SQVTM and CDR2 is ANQGSEA. Between the trimmed V and J ends, which lost 4 bases and 9 bases, there was a span of 19 bases. This chain's CDR3 is CSVAPSSRPSEQFF. The CDR3 coding sequence is TGCAGCGTTGCCCCATCATCGCGACCATCTGAGCAGTTCTTC.

The gene calls are TRBV5-1 and TRBJ2-2, with D perhaps matching TRBD2 (7 bases). Germline CDR1 SGHRS, CDR2 YFSETQ. CDR3 length: 14 residues. V was shortened by 4 bases and J by 7 bases, with 14 bases between the two germline ends. CDR3 nucleotides: TGCGCCAGCAGCGAGGGCGGGGGCCTCGGGGAGCTGTTTTTT. Its translation is CASSEGGGLGELFF. Using reference TRBV5-1 and TRBJ2-2 for the parts outside the CDR3, the full variable domain is KAGVTQTPRYLIKTRGQQVTLSCSPISGHRSVSWYQQTPGQGLQFLFEYFSETQRNKGNFPGRFSGRQFSNSRSEMNVSTLELGDSALYLCASSEGGGLGELFFGEGSRLTVL.

The rearrangement joins TRBV10-1 to TRBJ2-1, with TRBD2 matching over 14 bases. CDR1 and CDR2 from the germline V gene are WNHNN and SYGVQD (reference sequence). V dropped 1 base and J dropped 8; count of bases not matched to a gene: 4. The CDR3 consists of 16 residues. This CDR3 is CASSEWGLAGAYEQFF. The DNA of the CDR3 is TGCGCCAGCAGTGAGTGGGGACTAGCGGGGGCCTATGAGCAGTTCTTC.

The genes are TRBV4-2 and TRBJ2-1; D ambiguous. This CDR3 comprises 16 residues. CDR1 and CDR2 from the germline V gene are LGHNA and YNFKEQ. Trimming took off 2 bases at V and 0 bases at J, with 11 bases between the two ends. CDR3 sequence (DNA): TGTGCCAGCAGCCAATATGACCGGAGCTCCTACAATGAGCAGTTCTTC. Its protein is CASSQYDRSSYNEQFF.

This rearrangement joins TRBV6-1 to TRBJ2-7; perhaps TRBD1 as D (5 bases). Germline CDR1 reads MNHNS; CDR2 reads SASEGT. Trimming took off 4 bases at V and 1 base at J, with 11 bases between the two ends. There are 14 residues in the CDR3. The CDR3 sequence is CASSVQVSSYEQYF. The CDR3 nucleotides are TGTGCCAGCAGTGTACAGGTATCTTCCTACGAGCAGTACTTC.